This T cell receptor beta chain was found in a study of CD8+CD57+ T cells in acquired aplastic anemia. Sequenced patients had shown CD8+CD57+ cell expansion by flow cytometry. Severe acquired aplastic anemia was diagnosed in all patients. Patients had not yet gotten any therapy when their blood was taken for sampling. The template for TCR beta VDJ and CDR3 sequence profiling was genomic DNA. Using its own MiXCR run on the reads, TCRdb lists one record per CDR3 protein. The repertoire has roughly 180,000 distinct CDR3 sequences, 63% of them found once; the top ten carry under 45%. Of note for this clonotype: At one boundary the junction diverges from the germline segment, which might be a read error.

The sample consisted of sorted CD4+, CD8+, or CD8+CD57+ T cells (not recorded which) from PBMCs. The TCR sequence derives from a human donor with aplastic anemia.

This CDR3 reads CASSLHREETQYF. The CDR3 coding sequence is TGTGCCAGCAGTTTACACAGGGAGGAGACCCAGTACTTC. The rearrangement joins TRBV24-1 to TRBJ2-5; D perhaps matches TRBD1 (6 bases). Germline V gene sequence: CDR1 KGHDR, CDR2 SFDVKD. The CDR3 runs 13 residues.